Following are 10 T cell receptor beta chains from one sample sequenced in a study of post-analysis software for immune sequencing data. Antigen specificity for these receptors is unknown. Presence of unique molecular identifiers characterized the TCR beta cDNA libraries. TCRdb analysed the PCR reads with MiXCR anew, one entry per CDR3 protein. The sample shows hundreds of thousands of distinct CDR3 sequences, about 44% of them seen only once. Study-wide results and limits: Patients showed TRBV5-6, TRBV5-1 and TRBV20-1 among a handful of TRBV segments more frequent than in controls.

Sequences were obtained from blood. The source of these receptors is a girl between 10 and 17 years old with multiple sclerosis.

This clonotype was detected a few times. The chain couples TRBV4-1 to TRBJ2-7, with a weak D call TRBD1 (5 bases). The V and J ends lost 0 bases and 3 bases respectively, with 15 bases between them. CDR1 is MGHRA, CDR2 YSYEKL, per germline. CDR3 length: 16 amino acids. The DNA of the CDR3 is TGCGCCAGCAGCCAAGACCCAGGGAACGCAAACTACGAGCAGTACTTC. Protein sequence: CASSQDPGNANYEQYF.

The chain is built from TRBV27 and TRBJ1-4; a possible D gene is TRBD1 (5 bases). The CDR3 has 15 residues. CDR1 and CDR2 (germline): MNHEY, SMNVEV (reference sequence). Trimming cost V 4 bases and J 8 bases, with 17 bases left between them. The CDR3 region is CASSSAPGVREKLFF. For the CDR3, the DNA is TGTGCCAGCAGTTCAGCCCCGGGGGTGCGGGAAAAACTGTTTTTT.

The chain uses TRBV24-1 and TRBJ1-1; a weak D match, TRBD1 (5 bases). CDR1 and CDR2 from the germline V gene are KGHDR and SFDVKD. The CDR3 sequence is 14 residues long. V was shortened by 4 bases and J by 6 bases, with 14 bases between the two germline ends. The CDR3 region has the DNA TGTGCCACCAGTGACACAGCTAGGGACGCTGAAGCTTTCTTT. It encodes CATSDTARDAEAFF.

The chain carries TRBV20-1 and TRBJ2-1; 7 positions match TRBD2. Germline CDR1 reads DFQATT; CDR2 reads SNEGSKA (reference sequence). This CDR3 has 14 amino acids. Trimming removed 5 bases from V and 6 bases from J; junction bases left unmatched: 10. CDR3 coding DNA: TGCAGTGCTCCCCCCGGGGGGTCTAGCAATGAGCAGTTCTTC. Translating it yields CSAPPGGSSNEQFF.

The chain recombines TRBV13 with TRBJ2-1, with unresolved D. Per the germline V gene, CDR1 is PRHDT and CDR2 is FYEKMQ (reference sequence). Trimming cost V 3 bases and J 8 bases, with 17 bases left between them. This CDR3 comprises 15 residues. The CDR3 DNA sequence: TGTGCCAGCAGCTTCAGACCGCTTCATGGCGATGAGCAGTTCTTC. Protein sequence: CASSFRPLHGDEQFF. The full variable domain, with the rest looked up from reference TRBV13 and TRBJ2-1, is AAGVIQSPRHLIKEKRETATLKCYPIPRHDTVYWYQQGPGQDPQFLISFYEKMQSDKGSIPDRFSAQQFSDYHSELNMSSLELGDSALYFCASSFRPLHGDEQFFGPGTRLTVL.

This sequence joins TRBV5-1 and TRBJ2-1; 12 nucleotides align to TRBD2. V lost 4 bases to trimming and J lost 2 bases; unmatched junction nucleotides: 4. The CDR3 is 16 residues long. CDR1 is SGHRS, CDR2 YFSETQ, per germline. CDR3 protein: CASSERTSGTYNEQFF. As DNA, the CDR3 is TGCGCCAGCAGCGAAAGGACTAGCGGGACCTACAATGAGCAGTTCTTC.

The chain employs TRBV11-2 and TRBJ2-7; D uncertain. The CDR3 extends over 15 amino acids. V was pared by 2 bases and J by 5 bases, with 16 bases between. CDR1 is SGHAT, CDR2 FQNNGV, per germline. The CDR3 DNA reads TGTGCCAGCAGCTTAAGAGGCCAGATTAGGAACGAGCAGTACTTC. Translating it yields CASSLRGQIRNEQYF.

This clonotype was seen only a few times. The chain combines TRBV6-5 with TRBJ2-7, with D tentatively TRBD2 (6 bases). Trimming stripped 11 bases from V and 0 bases from J, with 8 bases between. The CDR3 contains 11 residues. The germline V gene encodes CDR1 MNHEY and CDR2 SVGAGI. Here the CDR3 reads CAAGSSYEQYF. The CDR3 DNA sequence: TGTGCCGCGGGGAGCTCCTACGAGCAGTACTTC.

The table lists this clonotype with many counts. The rearrangement uses TRBV7-2 and TRBJ1-1; possible D gene TRBD1, 5 bases. The ends were cut back, 7 bases at V and 5 bases at J, with 20 bases in the middle. CDR1 is SGHTA, CDR2 FQGNSA, per germline. CDR3 length: 15 residues. The CDR3 DNA follows: TGTGCCAGCATGCCCGGGAGTGGGGCCCGGACTGAAGCTTTCTTT. It specifies CASMPGSGARTEAFF.

This clonotype showed up just a few times. The V and J genes are TRBV28 and TRBJ2-5; perhaps TRBD2 as D (6 bases). From germline, CDR1 is MDHEN and CDR2 SYDVKM. Trimming pared 6 bases from V and 5 bases from J, leaving 16 bases between. This CDR3 is built from 14 residues. CDR3 nucleotides: TGTGCCAGCAGGTTGTCGGCAGGGAGGGAGACCCAGTACTTC. It codes for CASRLSAGRETQYF.